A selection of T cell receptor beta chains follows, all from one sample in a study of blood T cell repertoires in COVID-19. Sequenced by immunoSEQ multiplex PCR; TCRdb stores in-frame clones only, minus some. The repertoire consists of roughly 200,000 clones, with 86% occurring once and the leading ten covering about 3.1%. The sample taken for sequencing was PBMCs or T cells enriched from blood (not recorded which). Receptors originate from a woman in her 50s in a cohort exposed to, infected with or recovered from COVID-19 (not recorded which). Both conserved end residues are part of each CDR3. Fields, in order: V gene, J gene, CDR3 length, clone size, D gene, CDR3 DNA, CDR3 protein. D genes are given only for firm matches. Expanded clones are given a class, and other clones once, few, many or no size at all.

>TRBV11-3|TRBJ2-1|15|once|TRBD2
TGTGCCAGCAGCCCCGAGGGACTAGCCGTATCTGAGCAGTTCTTC
CASSPEGLAVSEQFF
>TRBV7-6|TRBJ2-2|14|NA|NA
TGTGCCAGCAGCTTAGCGAGATACACCGGGGAGCTGTTTTTT
CASSLARYTGELFF
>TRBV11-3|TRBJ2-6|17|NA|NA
TGTGCCAGCAGCTCGCCGGACAAAACCTCTGGGGCCAACGTCCTGACTTTC
CASSSPDKTSGANVLTF
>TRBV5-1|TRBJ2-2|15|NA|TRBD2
TGCGCCAGCAGAACTAGCGGGGAGAACACCGGGGAGCTGTTTTTT
CASRTSGENTGELFF
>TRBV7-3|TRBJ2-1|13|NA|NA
TGTGCCAGCAGCCCACAATCGCAGGGTGAGCAGTTCTTC
CASSPQSQGEQFF
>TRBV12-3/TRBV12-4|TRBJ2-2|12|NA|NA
TGTGCCAGCACCCCAGGGCCCGGGGAGCTGTTTTTT
CASTPGPGELFF
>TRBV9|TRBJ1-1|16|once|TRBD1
TGTGCCAGCAGCGTAGACCACAGGGGTCCTAACACTGAAGCTTTCTTT
CASSVDHRGPNTEAFF
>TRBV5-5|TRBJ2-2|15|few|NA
TGTGCCAGCAGCTTCACCACACAGGACACCGGGGAGCTGTTTTTT
CASSFTTQDTGELFF
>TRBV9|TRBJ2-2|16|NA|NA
TGTGCCAGCAGCGTGGGGGGACTGCTGAACACCGGGGAGCTGTTTTTT
CASSVGGLLNTGELFF
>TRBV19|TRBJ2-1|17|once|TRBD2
TGTGCCAGTAGTAGGGTTAGCGGGGGGAGCTCCTACAATGAGCAGTTCTTC
CASSRVSGGSSYNEQFF
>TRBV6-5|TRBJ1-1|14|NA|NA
TGTGCCAGCAGACACAACGGGCTAGACAGGCGGGCTTTCTTT
CASRHNGLDRRAFF
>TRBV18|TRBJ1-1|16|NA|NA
TGTGCCAGCTCTCCTACCTCCCCGCGGGGGAACACTGAAGCTTTCTTT
CASSPTSPRGNTEAFF
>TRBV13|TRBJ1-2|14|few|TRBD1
TGTGCCAGCAGCCGGGACAGGGGCGGCTATGGCTACACCTTC
CASSRDRGGYGYTF
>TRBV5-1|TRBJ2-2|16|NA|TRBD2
TGCGCCAGCCGGCGGCCTAGCGGGGGGAACACCGGGGAGCTGTTTTTT
CASRRPSGGNTGELFF
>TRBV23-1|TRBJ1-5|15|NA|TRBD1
TGCGCCAGCAGTCAATCCGGGACAGGGAGGCAGCCCCAGCATTTT
CASSQSGTGRQPQHF